Below are 22 T cell receptor beta chains sequenced from a single sample in a study of T cell responses to AZD1222 COVID-19 vaccine. Assay: immunoSEQ multiplex PCR; the TCRdb copy retains only in-frame clones and omits some. This sample has under 130,000 clones, with 80% to 90% found just once. This material consisted of peripheral blood, taken on day 0 of AZD1222 vaccination. Receptors were obtained from an adult in good health.

This chain joins TRBV7-2 and TRBJ2-1; D may be TRBD2 (6 bases). The CDR3 contains 13 residues. V was clipped by 3 bases and J by 8 bases, with 11 bases between them. Germline CDR1 reads SGHTA; CDR2 reads FQGNSA. This CDR3 is CASSFRWGDEQFF. The CDR3 nucleotides are TGTGCCAGCAGCTTCCGGTGGGGGGATGAGCAGTTCTTC.

This clone is a singleton in its sample. The rearrangement uses TRBV7-2 and TRBJ2-4; weak D call: TRBD1 (6 bases). The germline V and J ends were trimmed by 5 bases and 7 bases, with 18 bases remaining between them. This CDR3 is 15 amino acids long. The V gene's germline CDR1 is SGHTA and CDR2 FQGNSA. Here the CDR3 DNA reads TGTGCCAGCAGCCCCCCAAACAGGGACGGGAACATTCAGTACTTC. Translated, it gives CASSPPNRDGNIQYF.

The genes are TRBV4-3 and TRBJ2-1, with TRBD2 matching 7 bases. V shed 0 bases and J 1 base; nucleotides not matched to a gene: 9. This CDR3 has 18 residues. Germline assignment: CDR1 LGHNA and CDR2 YSLEER. The CDR3 region has the DNA TGCGCCAGCAGCCAAGATCCATCGCGGGAGACGTCCTACAATGAGCAGTTCTTC. Protein: CASSQDPSRETSYNEQFF.

The genes are TRBV9 and TRBJ2-3, with 7 bases lining up with TRBD1. This CDR3 contains 17 residues. Per germline, CDR1 SGDLS and CDR2 YYNGEE. With 3 bases clipped from V and 4 bases from J, the junction kept 14 bases outside the gene matches. CDR3 region: CASSARGQAPSSDTQYF. CDR3 nucleotide sequence: TGTGCCAGCAGCGCCAGAGGACAGGCCCCTTCCTCAGATACGCAGTATTTT. The whole variable domain, filled in from reference TRBV9 and TRBJ2-3, reads DSGVTQTPKHLITATGQRVTLRCSPRSGDLSVYWYQQSLDQGLQFLIQYYNGEERAKGNILERFSAQQFPDLHSELNLSSLELGDSALYFCASSARGQAPSSDTQYFGPGTRLTVL.

V and J are TRBV2 and TRBJ1-2; D remains unclear. Between the trimmed V and J ends, which lost 7 bases and 1 base, there was a span of 10 bases. The germline V gene has CDR1 SNHLY and CDR2 FYNNEI. The CDR3 runs 13 residues. The DNA for the CDR3 is TGTGCCAGCACCGCGACTTATAACTATGGCTACACCTTC. As protein: CASTATYNYGYTF.

The chain uses TRBV18 and TRBJ1-6; TRBD1 matches at 9 bases. Looked up from germline, CDR1 is KGHSH and CDR2 is LQKENI. J gave up 7 bases and V 6 bases, and 10 bases lay outside the gene matches. CDR3 length equals 16 residues. The CDR3 region is CASSVSGQGVNSPLHF. In DNA, the CDR3 is TGTGCCAGCTCCGTCTCGGGACAGGGAGTAAATTCACCCCTCCACTTT.

The J gene is TRBJ1-1, the V gene TRBV6-5; tentative D call: TRBD1 (5 bases). The germline V gene encodes CDR1 MNHEY and CDR2 SVGAGI. Trimming removed 2 bases at V and 1 base at J, with 11 bases between. This CDR3 contains 15 residues. In nucleotides, the CDR3 is TGTGCCAGCAGTTACACCGGGACTTCGAACACTGAAGCTTTCTTT. It encodes CASSYTGTSNTEAFF.

The rearrangement uses TRBV7-9 and TRBJ1-1; 8 positions agree with TRBD1. The CDR3 has 17 residues. In germline, CDR1 is SEHNR, CDR2 FQNEAQ (reference sequence). V gave up 5 bases and J gave up 0 bases; unmatched junction bases: 11. DNA of the CDR3: TGTGCCAGCAGCGTTATGACAGGGGAAAGCATGAACACTGAAGCTTTCTTT. This translates into CASSVMTGESMNTEAFF.

The V call is TRBV5-3, the J call TRBJ1-4; D might be TRBD1 (5 bases). TRBV5-3 is annotated as an ORF whose role is uncertain. Deletions cut 2 bases from V and 5 bases from J, with 19 bases between. CDR3 length: 17 residues. CDR3 in amino acids: CARSLNGDQSPNEKLFF. The CDR3 DNA follows: TGTGCCAGAAGCTTAAACGGGGACCAGAGCCCGAATGAAAAACTGTTTTTT.

This chain joins TRBV10-3 and TRBJ2-1, with TRBD1 matching 8 bases. CDR1 and CDR2 from the germline V gene are ENHRY and SYGVKD. Trimming removed 7 bases from V and 7 bases from J; junction bases left unmatched: 6. The CDR3 consists of 13 residues. CDR3 loop: CAITSDRVNEQFF. As DNA, the CDR3 is TGTGCCATCACCTCGGACAGGGTTAATGAGCAGTTCTTC.

The chain carries TRBV5-1 and TRBJ1-5, with TRBD1 as a possible D gene (5 bases). Trimming removed 0 bases from V and 11 bases from J, with 12 bases in between. The germline V gene encodes CDR1 SGHRS and CDR2 YFSETQ. CDR3 length equals 13 residues. The chain's CDR3 is CASSLDGEQAQHF. The CDR3 nucleotides read TGCGCCAGCAGCTTGGACGGGGAACAGGCCCAGCATTTT. Looking up the rest from reference TRBV5-1 and TRBJ1-5 gives the full variable domain: KAGVTQTPRYLIKTRGQQVTLSCSPISGHRSVSWYQQTPGQGLQFLFEYFSETQRNKGNFPGRFSGRQFSNSRSEMNVSTLELGDSALYLCASSLDGEQAQHFGDGTRLSIL.

V usage is TRBV28 and J usage is TRBJ1-2; D might be TRBD1 (6 bases). V gave up 5 bases and J gave up 8 bases, with 15 bases separating them. Germline values: CDR1 MDHEN, CDR2 SYDVKM. The CDR3 has 13 residues. In DNA form, the CDR3 reads TGTGCCAGCAGTACCAGGGGTTTAAGAGGCTACACCTTC. As protein: CASSTRGLRGYTF.

V is TRBV3-1 (or the pseudogene TRBV3-2) and J is TRBJ1-5; D is possibly TRBD1 (5 bases). V was pared by 0 bases and J by 6 bases, with 12 bases between. Germline values: CDR1 LGHDT, CDR2 YNNKEL (reference sequence). The CDR3 extends over 15 amino acids. CDR3: CASSQDTLRGQPQHF. The CDR3 nucleotides read TGTGCCAGCAGCCAAGATACGCTTAGGGGTCAGCCCCAGCATTTT.

The chain couples TRBV2 to TRBJ2-1; 12 nucleotides align to TRBD1. Unmatched junction bases numbered 6, after V lost 2 bases and J lost 7 bases. Germline CDR1 reads SNHLY; CDR2 reads FYNNEI. The CDR3 consists of 16 residues. As DNA, the CDR3 is TGTGCCAGCAGTGAATCCGGGACAGGGGGCGTGAATGAGCAGTTCTTC. This encodes CASSESGTGGVNEQFF.

For this clone: One end of the junction fails to match germline, which may point to a read error. The chain combines TRBV11-2 with TRBJ1-3; D unresolved. The V gene's germline CDR1 is SGHAT and CDR2 FQNNGV. CDR3 size: 12 residues. CDR3 nucleotide sequence: TGTGCCAGCAGCTTTGATAGGGTATCGATTGATTTT. Translated, it gives CASSFDRVSIDF.

The chain has TRBV7-6 and TRBJ2-5; 9 nucleotides match TRBD1. J lost 7 bases, V lost 6 bases, and 15 bases had no gene match. Germline V gene sequence: CDR1 SGHVS, CDR2 FNYEAQ. The CDR3 is 16 residues long. The CDR3 DNA follows: TGTGCCAGCAGACCTATCCCCGGGACAGGGCTAGGGACCCAGTACTTC. As protein: CASRPIPGTGLGTQYF.

This clone was counted a few times. V and J are TRBV5-1 and TRBJ1-1, with D uncertain. Trimming pared 1 base from V and 8 bases from J, leaving 12 bases between. The CDR3 loop spans 13 amino acids. Germline values: CDR1 SGHRS, CDR2 YFSETQ. The CDR3: CASSLSWAAEAFF. CDR3 in DNA: TGCGCCAGCAGCTTGAGTTGGGCAGCCGAAGCTTTCTTT.

This clone was detected only once. CDR3 nucleotides: TGTGCCAGCAGGCCGGGACAGGTCAATCAGCCCCAGCATTTT. It is translated as CASRPGQVNQPQHF. The chain employs TRBV28 and TRBJ1-5; TRBD1 aligns across 8 bases. V shed 6 bases and J 3 bases; nucleotides not matched to a gene: 4. The CDR3 is 14 amino acids. CDR1 is MDHEN, CDR2 SYDVKM, per germline. Looking up the rest from reference TRBV28 and TRBJ1-5 gives the full variable domain: DVKVTQSSRYLVKRTGEKVFLECVQDMDHENMFWYRQDPGLGLRLIYFSYDVKMKEKGDIPEGYSVSREKKERFSLILESASTNQTSMYLCASRPGQVNQPQHFGDGTRLSIL.

This chain joins TRBV19 and TRBJ1-4; D is unresolved. Germline V lookup: CDR1 LNHDA, CDR2 SQIVND (reference sequence). CDR3 length: 15 amino acids. V was cut by 5 bases and J by 5 bases, with 15 bases left in between. This CDR3 is CASSPPGTGNEKLFF. In nucleotides, the CDR3 is TGTGCCAGTAGTCCCCCGGGCACGGGGAATGAAAAACTGTTTTTT. Full variable domain (outside the CDR3, taken from reference TRBV19 and TRBJ1-4): DGGITQSPKYLFRKEGQNVTLSCEQNLNHDAMYWYRQDPGQGLRLIYYSQIVNDFQKGDIAEGYSVSREKKESFPLTVTSAQKNPTAFYLCASSPPGTGNEKLFFGSGTQLSVL.

The chain couples TRBV10-1 to TRBJ2-3, with TRBD2 matching over 11 bases. Trimming took 4 bases from V and 4 from J; bases not matched to a gene: 4. CDR1 and CDR2 from the germline V gene are WNHNN and SYGVQD (reference sequence). This CDR3 is 15 amino acids long. The DNA for the CDR3 is TGCGCCAGCAGTGCCCTAGCGGGAGGCGCAGATACGCAGTATTTT. Its protein is CASSALAGGADTQYF.

The CDR3 DNA reads as TGTGCCTGGAGTGTACCGGGCGCAGATACGCAGTATTTT. This gives the protein CAWSVPGADTQYF. The chain links TRBV30 to TRBJ2-3, with D uncertain. Germline assignment: CDR1 GTSNPN and CDR2 SVGIG (reference sequence). The CDR3 sequence is 13 residues long. The V end was cut by 0 bases, the J end by 4 bases, with 8 bases between. The entire variable domain, with the rest obtained from reference TRBV30 and TRBJ2-3, is as follows: SQTIHQWPATLVQPVGSPLSLECTVEGTSNPNLYWYRQAAGRGLQLLFYSVGIGQISSEVPQNLSASRPQDRQFILSSKKLLLSDSGFYLCAWSVPGADTQYFGPGTRLTVL.

CDR3 sequence reads: CASSYEFNYGYTF. CDR3 sequence (DNA): TGTGCCAGCAGTTACGAGTTTAACTATGGCTACACCTTC. The J gene is TRBJ1-2, the V gene TRBV6-5, with D unclear. Deletions cut 2 bases from V and 1 base from J, with 5 bases between. The CDR3 covers 13 residues. Germline V lookup: CDR1 MNHEY, CDR2 SVGAGI.